Listed here is a single T cell receptor beta chain. Its antigen is unknown. No qualities accompany the bases; no much larger clone lies one base away. This sample is part of a study of shared clonotypes between healthy human individuals (dated by TCRdb to 2020 to 2021). As for the study more broadly: Three men and a couple of women, aged 18 to 49 years, made up the cohort. Different laboratories and diverse techniques were used to prepare libraries and sequence TCR repertoires, to increase sequencing depth and limit assay-specific biases. The study deeply sequenced blood TCR repertoires of about five healthy adults to estimate repertoire size and the extent of clonotype sharing between individuals. Leukapheresis yielded between about 0.94 and 8.9 billion PBMCs per donor. Per donor, three plates each were used for CD4 naive and CD4 memory, two for CD8 naive, and one for CD8 memory. The study at large found these results: Sampling was limited to blood, and TCR repertoires in tissue likely differ from TCR repertoires in blood. Higher generation probabilities were observed for clonotypes shared by all four sorted-subset donors than for non-shared clonotypes. Pairwise subsampling indicated that sequencing depth was expected to affect the degree of clonotype sharing among donors. Sharing across a handful of donors was observed for roughly 5% of naive CD4, over 3% of naive CD8, around 2.5% of memory CD4, and around 0.42% of memory CD8 clonotypes. Because the study included a small number of donors, the genetic and exposure-history diversity represented was limited. Rarefaction of sorted-subset datasets indicated incomplete sequencing despite the large sequencing depth. Naive subsets generally had larger estimated clonotype richness than memory subsets did.

TCR CDR3 regions were amplified from genomic DNA by multiplex PCR using the deep immunoSEQ assay. For each cell subset, the extracted genomic DNA was distributed evenly across all wells of several immunoSEQ 96-well plates, and each plate served as one replicate. For sorted subsets, each replicate PCR was loaded with approximately 200 ng genomic DNA, equivalent to some 31,000 T cell genomes. Purified libraries were quantified with a Qubit 3.0 fluorometer, sized on a Bioanalyzer 2100, and re-quantified with the KAPA Library Quantification kit. A separate single-read 150-cycle Illumina NextSeq 550 flow cell was used to sequence each immunoSEQ 96-well plate. The original pipeline was this. Because the immunoSEQ output included only junctional sequences and no quality scores, the filtering could not be the same as the filtering used for full-length reads. To assign V/J genes and CDR3, sequences were annotated against IMGT germline references using PyIR, a Python wrapper for IgBLAST v1.9. Reads were removed for weak V/J assignments (E-value above 1e-6), missing CDR3, stop codons, out-of-frame junctions, or ambiguous translated residues. A V3J clonotype was defined by an identical inferred V gene, J gene, and CDR3 amino acid sequence. Percentage overlap between repertoires was calculated by dividing the number of shared unique clonotypes by the size of the smaller repertoire. Three approaches were used to assess repertoire richness: RTK rarefaction, the Chao1 estimator, and Recon v2.1 estimates of unobserved clonotypes. Generation probabilities were computed with OLGA for all TCRbeta clonotypes obtained by the gDNA method from a handful of donors. Held by TCRdb, this immuneACCESS table contains in-frame sequences only and omits some clones. Under half of the omission traces to an unresolved V gene where checked; the cause of the rest is unknown. D and trimming were read from the DNA, whereas the V and J calls and clone size are those reported in that table. The sample records about 590,000 clones, just under 97% of which are singletons. Around 0.11% of the sample lies in the top ten.

For the CD8 naive samples, CD45RO-negative cells were positively selected for CCR7, yielding a CD45RA+CCR7+ population from which TemRA cells were excluded. Donors were healthy HIV-negative adults with no recently reported acute infections or vaccinations. Every donor was a Caucasian adult residing in Nashville, Tennessee, USA. Blood was obtained by leukapheresis, after which PBMCs were separated by Ficoll-Histopaque density gradient centrifugation and cryopreserved in liquid nitrogen vapor phase. Analytical flow cytometry was used to check the purity and quantity of every magnetically sorted T cell population. From each sorted fraction, genomic DNA was isolated and quantified by UV absorbance on a Nanodrop 2000c. The cysteine opens and the phenylalanine closes a CDR3 of 13 amino acids. The sequence is cut down to CDR3 DNA, 39 bases in frame from base 1. The trim is 0 bases for V and 9 bases for J, with a gap of 10 bases between the germline ends. In the germline V gene, CDR1 corresponds to SGDLS and CDR2 to YYNGEE.

Rearrangement joined TRBV9 to TRBJ2-1; the D region possibly corresponds to TRBD2 (6 bases align). Source material: naive CD8+ T cells sorted from blood. The cell subset or site label here, explained by the study, means: CD45RA+CCR7+. This receptor was identified in a woman in her 30s in good health. CDR3 reads: CASSVAGGPEQFF. The DNA sequence is TGTGCCAGCAGCGTAGCTGGAGGGCCTGAGCAGTTCTTC.